This passage covers 23 T cell receptor beta chains from one sample sequenced in a study of siplizumab effects on memory and regulatory T cells. TCRdb's copy holds only in-frame clones and misses some; the assay was immunoSEQ multiplex PCR. The data hold over 35,000 clones, with more than 70% observed a single time. Specimen: naive CD4+ T cells sorted from blood. These receptors all come from a human donor in good health.

The chain employs TRBV19 and TRBJ1-1, with 8 bases fitting TRBD1. J gave up 1 base and V 8 bases, and 6 bases lay outside the gene matches. The CDR3 totals 14 residues. CDR1 is LNHDA, CDR2 SQIVND, per germline (reference sequence). The CDR3, as DNA: TGTGCCAGTCACCTGACAGGGGCGAACACTGAAGCTTTCTTT. This sequence encodes CASHLTGANTEAFF.

V usage is TRBV7-2 and J usage is TRBJ1-5; D uncertain. The germline V and J ends were trimmed by 4 bases and 6 bases, with 19 bases remaining between them. Germline assignment: CDR1 SGHTA and CDR2 FQGNSA. This CDR3 has 16 amino acids. In nucleotides, the CDR3 is TGTGCCAGCAGCTCACCAGAGCGGGGAGGAGGTCAGCCCCAGCATTTT. This translates into CASSSPERGGGQPQHF.

The chain employs TRBV2 and TRBJ2-3, with TRBD1 identical over 7 bases. V trimming: 4 bases; J trimming: 0 bases; junction bases outside the gene matches: 4. The germline CDR1 and CDR2 sequences are SNHLY and FYNNEI. The CDR3 length is 15 residues. The CDR3 DNA sequence: TGTGCCAGCAGTGCCCGGGACAGTAGCACAGATACGCAGTATTTT. This gives the protein CASSARDSSTDTQYF.

The chain uses TRBV9 and TRBJ1-1; D unresolved. The CDR3 is made up of 15 amino acids. The germline V and J ends were trimmed by 5 bases and 1 base, with 15 bases remaining between them. Germline V lookup: CDR1 SGDLS, CDR2 YYNGEE. CDR3 amino acids: CASRKAGQPNTEAFF. The CDR3 nucleotides read TGTGCCAGCAGGAAGGCCGGCCAACCGAACACTGAAGCTTTCTTT.

This clone was picked up one time. This chain uses TRBV11-2 with TRBJ1-2, with D uncertain. Germline V lookup: CDR1 SGHAT, CDR2 FQNNGV. Trimming removed 5 bases at V and 1 base at J, with 8 bases between. CDR3 length: 13 amino acids. CDR3 bases: TGTGCCAGCAGCCCGGACGGTAACTATGGCTACACCTTC. Its translation is CASSPDGNYGYTF.

The rearrangement joins TRBV11-1 to TRBJ2-7; 7 nucleotides line up with TRBD2. Trimming removed 4 bases from V and 0 bases from J; junction bases left unmatched: 3. Germline CDR1 SGHAT, CDR2 FQDESV (reference sequence). There are 14 residues in the CDR3. The CDR3, as DNA: TGTGCCAGCAGCTCCTGGACTAGCTCCTACGAGCAGTACTTC. Residues: CASSSWTSSYEQYF.

CDR3 nucleotides: TGTGCCAGCAGTCCCGGGACAGTAAACTATGGCTACACCTTC. Encoded protein: CASSPGTVNYGYTF. V is TRBV6-5 and J is TRBJ1-2; 7 nucleotides align to TRBD1. Germline-derived CDR1 and CDR2 are MNHEY and SVGAGI. Trimming took 5 bases from V and 2 from J; bases not matched to a gene: 5. The CDR3 is 14 residues long.

This chain joins TRBV6-6 and TRBJ1-4, with 8 bases fitting TRBD1. Per germline, CDR1 MNHNY and CDR2 SVGAGI (reference sequence). The CDR3 totals 11 residues. CDR3 coding DNA: TGTGCGACAGGGGAGTGGGAAAAACTGTTTTTT. This gives the protein CATGEWEKLFF.

In this sample, this clone turned up a few times. V is TRBV5-1 and J is TRBJ1-2; D remains unclear. V was shortened by 0 bases and J by 0 bases, with 6 bases between the two germline ends. This CDR3 comprises 14 residues. CDR1 is SGHRS and CDR2 is YFSETQ in the germline V gene. CDR3 in DNA: TGCGCCAGCAGCTTGGAATTAACTAACTATGGCTACACCTTC. Protein sequence: CASSLELTNYGYTF.

The chain is built from TRBV5-1 and TRBJ1-1; maybe TRBD1 (6 bases). Germline V lookup: CDR1 SGHRS, CDR2 YFSETQ. Trimming took 4 bases from V and 0 from J, leaving 13 bases between them. The CDR3 consists of 15 residues. The CDR3 nucleotides are TGCGCCAGCAGCCCGGGGACAAGCATGAACACTGAAGCTTTCTTT. Its translation is CASSPGTSMNTEAFF.

The chain recombines TRBV18 with TRBJ2-1; the D gene is possibly TRBD2 (5 bases). CDR1 and CDR2 (germline): KGHSH, LQKENI. The CDR3 spans 16 residues. Trimming took off 5 bases at V and 0 bases at J, with 14 bases between the two ends. The CDR3 loop reads CASSALGLPSYNEQFF. CDR3 DNA sequence: TGTGCCAGCTCAGCCCTCGGACTGCCCTCCTACAATGAGCAGTTCTTC.

The chain employs TRBV15 and TRBJ2-7; 7 positions agree with TRBD1. CDR1 and CDR2 from the germline V gene are LNHNV and YYDKDF (reference sequence). Germline trimming cut 0 bases from V and 2 bases from J; bases unmatched to any gene: 7. This CDR3 has 16 amino acids. The CDR3 sequence is CATSRDVGQGAYEQYF. The CDR3 DNA reads as TGTGCCACCAGCAGAGATGTCGGGCAGGGGGCCTACGAGCAGTACTTC.

J is TRBJ2-3 and V is TRBV4-2, with D possibly TRBD1 on 6 matching bases. CDR3 size: 14 residues. Germline CDR1 and CDR2: LGHNA and YNFKEQ. The V gene lost 3 bases and the J gene lost 3 bases, with 10 bases spanning the gap. CDR3 sequence reads: CASSQRTDTDTQYF. Here the CDR3 DNA reads TGTGCCAGCAGCCAGAGGACAGATACAGATACGCAGTATTTT.

This sequence joins TRBV10-1 and TRBJ2-1; no reliable D call. Germline lookup yields CDR1 WNHNN and CDR2 SYGVQD (reference sequence). Trimming shortened V by 10 bases and J by 0 bases, and 16 bases separated the two germline ends. The CDR3 covers 15 residues. The CDR3 protein is CATPGAPSSYNEQFF. As DNA, the CDR3 is TGCGCCACCCCTGGAGCGCCGAGCTCCTACAATGAGCAGTTCTTC.

This clone was recorded only once. The rearrangement uses TRBV11-3 and TRBJ2-5, with D perhaps matching TRBD2 (7 bases). Looked up from germline, CDR1 is SGHNT and CDR2 is YENEEA. The V and J ends lost 3 bases and 5 bases respectively, with 16 bases between them. The CDR3 sequence is 15 residues long. This CDR3 reads CASSLDGGPGETQYF. The CDR3 bases are TGTGCCAGCAGCTTGGACGGGGGGCCCGGGGAGACCCAGTACTTC.

V and J are TRBV6-6 and TRBJ1-5, with TRBD1 matching 9 bases. J was trimmed by 1 base and V by 4 bases; bases with no gene match: 5. The CDR3 totals 16 residues. CDR1 MNHNY and CDR2 SVGAGI come from the germline V gene (reference sequence). The CDR3 region has the DNA TGTGCCAGCAGTTCTACAGGGGGCGGGAGCAATCAGCCCCAGCATTTT. This sequence encodes CASSSTGGGSNQPQHF.

The chain couples TRBV7-9 to TRBJ1-3; D call uncertain. Germline V CDR1 and CDR2: SEHNR, FQNEAQ (reference sequence). The CDR3 sequence is 13 residues long. Trimming pared 5 bases from V and 4 bases from J, leaving 9 bases between. The CDR3 region is CASSLGSGNTIYF. The CDR3 DNA follows: TGTGCCAGCAGCCTGGGAAGCGGAAACACCATATATTTT. The whole variable domain, filled in from reference TRBV7-9 and TRBJ1-3, reads DTGVSQNPRHKITKRGQNVTFRCDPISEHNRLYWYRQTLGQGPEFLTYFQNEAQLEKSRLLSDRFSAERPKGSFSTLEIQRTEQGDSAMYLCASSLGSGNTIYFGEGSWLTVV.

The rearrangement links TRBV5-5 to TRBJ1-2; the D is unclear. The CDR3 totals 14 residues. Germline V CDR1 and CDR2: SGHKS, YYEKEE (reference sequence). Trimming took 4 bases from V and 6 from J, leaving 16 bases between them. CDR3 DNA sequence: TGTGCCAGCAGCCTGCCGAGATCCTGGGATGGCTACACCTTC. This translates into CASSLPRSWDGYTF.

The rearrangement joins TRBV2 to TRBJ2-1, with 10 bases lining up with TRBD2. CDR1 is SNHLY and CDR2 is FYNNEI in the germline V gene. The CDR3 spans 16 residues. With 10 bases clipped from V and 8 bases from J, the junction kept 17 bases outside the gene matches. The CDR3 here is CANTSGGAEEHDEQFF. The DNA for the CDR3 is TGTGCCAACACAAGCGGGGGGGCCGAGGAGCACGATGAGCAGTTCTTC.

The chain couples TRBV27 to TRBJ2-1; D assignment may be TRBD1 or TRBD2 (5 bases each). Per the germline V gene, CDR1 is MNHEY and CDR2 is SMNVEV (reference sequence). This CDR3 has 16 amino acids. Deletions cut 5 bases from V and 2 bases from J, with 16 bases between. CDR3 DNA: TGTGCCAGCAGTCCCGCGAGGGGCTCAGCCTACAATGAGCAGTTCTTC. Protein product: CASSPARGSAYNEQFF.

The CDR3 spells CASSFDRDYEQYF. The CDR3 DNA is TGTGCCAGCAGCTTCGACCGGGACTACGAGCAGTACTTC. V usage is TRBV11-3 and J usage is TRBJ2-7, with D maybe TRBD2 (5 bases). Germline V CDR1 and CDR2: SGHNT, YENEEA. V lost 3 bases and J lost 3, with 9 bases in between. The CDR3 contains 13 residues.

The chain links TRBV2 to TRBJ2-7; TRBD1 matches 9 bases. This CDR3 region has 14 residues. With 7 bases clipped from V and 4 bases from J, the junction kept 8 bases outside the gene matches. In germline, CDR1 is SNHLY, CDR2 FYNNEI. The DNA of the CDR3 is TGTGCCAGCAACCCCGAGGGACAGGGTTACGAGCAGTACTTC. This translates into CASNPEGQGYEQYF.

CDR3 sequence reads: CASSPNRIWETQYF. The CDR3 region has the DNA TGTGCCAGCAGTCCAAACCGGATATGGGAGACCCAGTACTTC. V gene TRBV28 combines with J gene TRBJ2-5, with D unresolved. This CDR3 has 14 residues. Deletions cut 5 bases from V and 5 bases from J, with 15 bases between. CDR1 MDHEN and CDR2 SYDVKM come from the germline V gene.